Sequencing of this TCR beta chain was carried out in a study of vaccination and CD4 T cells after COVID-19. Study-level information: Taking of post-vaccine samples occurred a median about 70 days after dose two (range 14 to 241). Overlapping SARS-CoV-2, HCoV-NL63, HCoV-OC43 and HCoV-229E spike peptides were used to stimulate cells.

The treatment is: approximately 10-day PBMC culture with coronavirus spike peptide pools or control peptides (ViraFEST assay). The germline CDR1 and CDR2 sequences are MNHEY and SMNVEV (reference sequence). J gave up 12 bases and V 6 bases, and 13 bases lay outside the gene matches. The CDR3 spans 15 residues. With the Oncomine TCR Beta short-read assay, DNA from cultured CD4+ T cells was sequenced. Using the QIAamp micro DNA kit, genomic DNA was extracted from the CD4+ T cells that had been cultured. TCRdb recomputed calls from the PCR reads with MiXCR, one row per CDR3 protein. Counted here are roughly 15,000 distinct CDR3 sequences, roughly 29% occurring once; the ten biggest clones make up approximately 22%. A word on this clonotype: Its antigen is still unknown.

The chain couples TRBV27 to TRBJ1-6; 8 positions agree with TRBD1. This TCR was sampled from a human donor with COVID-19. Sequencing was performed on cultured CD4+ T cells from blood. The CDR3 nucleotides are TGTGCCAGCAGCCAACGGACAGGGTCGGTGGAACCCCTCCACTTT. This translates into CASSQRTGSVEPLHF.